This TCR beta chain was profiled in a study of blood T cell repertoires in COVID-19. About the study: Italy, Spain and the United States were the sources of the convalescent and acute COVID-19 samples. The cDNA or gDNA used as material had been derived from T cells, B-cell-depleted T cells, or PBMCs.

The CDR3 loop spans 19 amino acids. Germline loops: CDR1 KGHSH, CDR2 LQKENI. TCRdb keeps only in-frame clones here, not all; method: immunoSEQ multiplex PCR. The data show approximately 130,000 clones, with roughly 79% seen just once and 11% held by the top ten. Comments on this clone: One junction end disagrees with the germline gene, perhaps due to a read error.

The TCR sequence derives from a human donor in a cohort sampled during active COVID-19. The specimen was peripheral blood. This chain connects TRBV18 to TRBJ2-3; 7 bases line up with TRBD2. In DNA, the CDR3 is TGTGCCAGCTCACCAGGGAGGGGCAGCCAGCGGGGTCCCCGCGATATGCAGTATTTT. Translating it yields CASSPGRGSQRGPRDMQYF.